Presented here are 30 T cell receptor beta chains from one specimen sequenced in a study of blood T cell repertoires in COVID-19. The table came from immunoSEQ multiplex PCR; TCRdb's copy has only in-frame clones and leaves some out. Of 150,000 to 200,000 clones listed, over 90% are singletons. Specimen: peripheral blood. The receptors here all came from a woman aged 55-75 years with COVID-19, enrolled during active disease.

The chain links TRBV6-5 to TRBJ1-6; D unresolved. Germline CDR1 reads MNHEY; CDR2 reads SVGAGI. V lost 10 bases, J lost 4 bases, and 11 bases lay in between. This CDR3 is 13 amino acids long. The CDR3 DNA reads TGTGCCACCCCAGGAACATATAATTCACCCCTCCACTTT. This codes for CATPGTYNSPLHF.

The chain couples TRBV5-1 to TRBJ1-1; D is uncertain. V lost 1 base and J lost 0, with 13 bases in between. The CDR3 is made up of 16 amino acids. The germline V gene encodes CDR1 SGHRS and CDR2 YFSETQ. The CDR3 loop is CASSLQAVGMNTEAFF. CDR3 sequence (DNA): TGCGCCAGCAGCTTGCAGGCAGTCGGGATGAACACTGAAGCTTTCTTT.

This clone was seen just once. The V gene is TRBV9, the J gene TRBJ2-5; tentative D call: TRBD1 (5 bases). Germline V CDR1 and CDR2: SGDLS, YYNGEE. The CDR3 is 15 amino acids. The V and J ends lost 0 bases and 5 bases respectively, with 14 bases between them. The CDR3 DNA is TGTGCCAGCAGCGTAGAGGGTGGGGCTGCGGAGACCCAGTACTTC. Amino acid sequence: CASSVEGGAAETQYF. Variable domain in full (rest from reference TRBV9 and TRBJ2-5): DSGVTQTPKHLITATGQRVTLRCSPRSGDLSVYWYQQSLDQGLQFLIQYYNGEERAKGNILERFSAQQFPDLHSELNLSSLELGDSALYFCASSVEGGAAETQYFGPGTRLLVL.

The chain links TRBV6-5 to TRBJ1-5; D may be TRBD1 (5 bases). Germline-derived CDR1 and CDR2 are MNHEY and SVGAGI. The CDR3 runs to 14 residues. Trimming shortened V by 6 bases and J by 2 bases, and 11 bases separated the two germline ends. The CDR3 spells CASSQEQGNQPQHF. CDR3 DNA: TGTGCCAGCAGCCAGGAACAGGGCAATCAGCCCCAGCATTTT.

J is TRBJ1-5 and V is TRBV27; TRBD1 matches 7 bases. The germline CDR1 and CDR2 sequences are MNHEY and SMNVEV (reference sequence). This CDR3 region has 14 residues. J was trimmed by 4 bases and V by 5 bases; bases with no gene match: 5. CDR3 sequence reads: CASSPSGQNQPQHF. CDR3 sequence (DNA): TGTGCCAGCAGTCCATCGGGACAGAATCAGCCCCAGCATTTT.

The chain joins TRBV7-3 to TRBJ1-1; D may be TRBD1 (6 bases). The ends were cut back, 5 bases at V and 0 bases at J, with 13 bases in the middle. The CDR3 extends over 15 amino acids. Germline loops: CDR1 SGHTA, CDR2 FQGTGA. The CDR3: CASSTSGDMNTEAFF. CDR3 coding DNA: TGTGCCAGCAGCACTTCAGGGGATATGAACACTGAAGCTTTCTTT.

This clone occurred a few times. V gene TRBV9 combines with J gene TRBJ2-2, with D perhaps matching TRBD2 (5 bases). V dropped 1 base and J dropped 3 bases, with 10 bases sitting between them. The CDR3 extends over 15 amino acids. Germline CDR1 reads SGDLS; CDR2 reads YYNGEE. CDR3 residues: CASSVSWGDTGELFF. CDR3 nucleotide sequence: TGTGCCAGCAGCGTAAGCTGGGGAGACACCGGGGAGCTGTTTTTT.

V gene TRBV27 combines with J gene TRBJ2-7; tentatively, D is TRBD1 (7 bases). The V end was cut by 2 bases, the J end by 7 bases, with 15 bases between. Germline assignment: CDR1 MNHEY and CDR2 SMNVEV (reference sequence). CDR3 length equals 14 residues. The DNA of the CDR3 is TGTGCCAGCAGTTTAGGGTACAGGGGAGGAGAGCAGTACTTC. Amino acid sequence: CASSLGYRGGEQYF.

This rearrangement joins TRBV19 to TRBJ1-4; a weak D match, TRBD1 (5 bases). V lost 3 bases, J lost 0 bases, and 14 bases lay in between. The CDR3 has 17 amino acids. Germline assignment: CDR1 LNHDA and CDR2 SQIVND (reference sequence). CDR3 DNA: TGTGCCAGTAGTATTTTACTTACAGGACCAACTAATGAAAAACTGTTTTTT. It is translated as CASSILLTGPTNEKLFF. Complete variable domain (other parts from reference TRBV19 and TRBJ1-4): DGGITQSPKYLFRKEGQNVTLSCEQNLNHDAMYWYRQDPGQGLRLIYYSQIVNDFQKGDIAEGYSVSREKKESFPLTVTSAQKNPTAFYLCASSILLTGPTNEKLFFGSGTQLSVL.

The J gene is TRBJ1-5, the V gene TRBV2; 8 bases are shared with TRBD1. Germline values: CDR1 SNHLY, CDR2 FYNNEI. The V gene end was trimmed by 5 bases and the J gene end by 1 base; junction bases not matched to a gene: 4. The CDR3 length is 15 residues. CDR3 in amino acids: CASSQHRGSNQPQHF. The CDR3 bases are TGTGCCAGCAGTCAGCACAGGGGGAGCAATCAGCCCCAGCATTTT. Combining the CDR3 with reference TRBV2 and TRBJ1-5 gives the whole variable domain EPEVTQTPSHQVTQMGQEVILRCVPISNHLYFYWYRQILGQKVEFLVSFYNNEISEKSEIFDDQFSVERPDGSNFTLKIRSTKLEDSAMYFCASSQHRGSNQPQHFGDGTRLSIL.

The chain joins TRBV18 to TRBJ1-5; D ambiguous. Deletions cut 6 bases from V and 0 bases from J, with 12 bases between. Germline values: CDR1 KGHSH, CDR2 LQKENI. This CDR3 is built from 15 residues. In DNA, the CDR3 is TGTGCCAGCTCGTCGGGGAGGGCTAGCAATCAGCCCCAGCATTTT. Its protein product is CASSSGRASNQPQHF.

The chain is built from TRBV19 and TRBJ1-5, with unresolved D. This CDR3 is built from 14 residues. The germline gives CDR1 LNHDA, CDR2 SQIVND (reference sequence). V lost 3 bases to trimming and J lost 0 bases, with 6 bases between them. The CDR3 protein is CASSIPGSNQPQHF. The CDR3 DNA follows: TGTGCCAGTAGTATTCCCGGTAGCAATCAGCCCCAGCATTTT.

This clone appeared a single time. J is TRBJ1-1 and V is TRBV6-5; D possibly corresponds to TRBD1 (5 bases). In germline, CDR1 is MNHEY, CDR2 SVGAGI. This CDR3 spans 13 amino acids. Trimming shortened V by 5 bases and J by 0 bases, and 7 bases separated the two germline ends. The CDR3 sequence: CASSRGVNTEAFF. In nucleotides, the CDR3 is TGTGCCAGCAGTCGGGGGGTGAACACTGAAGCTTTCTTT.

The rearrangement links TRBV4-3 to TRBJ1-2; no definite D call. Germline CDR1 LGHNA, CDR2 YSLEER. This CDR3 has 13 residues. Between the trimmed V and J ends, which lost 1 base and 3 bases, there was a span of 6 bases. CDR3 loop: CASSQGAYYGYTF. In DNA, the CDR3 is TGCGCCAGCAGCCAAGGGGCCTACTATGGCTACACCTTC.

This chain connects TRBV5-1 to TRBJ1-2, with 9 bases identical to TRBD1. Germline-derived CDR1 and CDR2 are SGHRS and YFSETQ. The CDR3 is 16 amino acids. Trimming took 4 bases from V and 0 from J; bases not matched to a gene: 7. This chain's CDR3 is CASSPYRGRPNYGYTF. As DNA, the CDR3 is TGCGCCAGCAGCCCGTACAGGGGGCGTCCTAACTATGGCTACACCTTC. The variable domain in full, with the rest retrieved from reference TRBV5-1 and TRBJ1-2, is KAGVTQTPRYLIKTRGQQVTLSCSPISGHRSVSWYQQTPGQGLQFLFEYFSETQRNKGNFPGRFSGRQFSNSRSEMNVSTLELGDSALYLCASSPYRGRPNYGYTFGSGTRLTVV.

The rearrangement joins TRBV11-3 to TRBJ2-1; D is uncertain. Trimming left V 5 bases short and J 9 bases short, with 11 bases between. The CDR3 runs 12 residues. Germline V lookup: CDR1 SGHNT, CDR2 YENEEA. The CDR3 DNA sequence: TGTGCCAGCAGCGCCGATTTCGGTGAGCAGTTCTTC. It yields the protein CASSADFGEQFF. The entire variable domain, with the rest obtained from reference TRBV11-3 and TRBJ2-1, is as follows: EAGVVQSPRYKIIEKKQPVAFWCNPISGHNTLYWYLQNLGQGPELLIRYENEEAVDDSQLPKDRFSAERLKGVDSTLKIQPAELGDSAVYLCASSADFGEQFFGPGTRLTVL.

This chain connects TRBV6-2 or TRBV6-3 to TRBJ2-2, with TRBD1 matching 9 bases. J lost 7 bases, V lost 6 bases, and 9 bases had no gene match. Per germline, CDR1 MNHEY and CDR2 SVGEGT. There are 15 residues in the CDR3. This chain's CDR3 is CASSRDRVIFGELFF. The CDR3 DNA sequence: TGTGCCAGCAGCCGGGACAGGGTGATATTCGGGGAGCTGTTTTTT.

V is TRBV10-3 and J is TRBJ1-6; D remains unclear. The CDR3 has 15 amino acids. From germline, CDR1 is ENHRY and CDR2 SYGVKD. The V gene lost 5 bases and the J gene lost 10 bases, with 18 bases spanning the gap. In DNA, the CDR3 is TGTGCCATCAGTCGGTCTCAGACTATGGAATCACCCCTCCACTTT. It specifies CAISRSQTMESPLHF.

The rearrangement uses TRBV7-8 and TRBJ1-2; tentative D call: TRBD1 (6 bases). This CDR3 has 15 amino acids. V was trimmed by 1 base and J by 6 bases, leaving 15 bases between them. CDR1 and CDR2 from the germline V gene are SGHVS and FQNEAQ. The CDR3 region is CASSLVYYGGNGYTF. CDR3 bases: TGTGCCAGCAGCTTAGTTTATTATGGGGGCAATGGCTACACCTTC.

The chain recombines TRBV19 with TRBJ1-1; no firm D call. Trimming left V 2 bases short and J 8 bases short, with 12 bases between. This CDR3 has 13 residues. Germline lookup yields CDR1 LNHDA and CDR2 SQIVND (reference sequence). The CDR3 nucleotides read TGTGCCAGTAGTATAAGGAGGGAAGTAGAAGCTTTCTTT. It encodes CASSIRREVEAFF.

This clone was detected only once. J is TRBJ1-1 and V is TRBV29-1, with D tentatively TRBD1 (6 bases). CDR1 is SQVTM and CDR2 is ANQGSEA in the germline V gene. The CDR3 consists of 12 residues. Trimming took 5 bases from V and 7 from J, leaving 14 bases between them. Here the CDR3 reads CSVFGGAGEAFF. CDR3 DNA: TGCAGCGTTTTTGGGGGGGCGGGTGAAGCTTTCTTT.

The rearrangement links TRBV4-2 to TRBJ1-5; D call uncertain. This CDR3 region has 14 residues. V gave up 0 bases and J gave up 5 bases, with 8 bases separating them. The V gene's germline CDR1 is LGHNA and CDR2 YNFKEQ. CDR3 residues: CASSQDGPYQPQHF. The CDR3 bases are TGTGCCAGCAGCCAAGATGGGCCCTATCAGCCCCAGCATTTT.

V and J are TRBV28 and TRBJ2-1; TRBD1 aligns across 7 bases. The CDR3 has 12 amino acids. Per germline, CDR1 MDHEN and CDR2 SYDVKM. The J segment lost 8 bases and the V segment lost 6 bases, leaving 4 bases of the junction unmatched. As DNA, the CDR3 is TGTGCCAGCAGGGAGACAGGGTATGAGCAGTTCTTC. Protein: CASRETGYEQFF.

V is TRBV6-2 or TRBV6-3 and J is TRBJ2-2; D not resolved. CDR3 length: 15 residues. V lost 2 bases to trimming and J lost 3 bases, with 10 bases between them. Germline V gene sequence: CDR1 MNHEY, CDR2 SVGEGT. CDR3 bases: TGTGCCAGCAGTTACACCGGTCCGGACACCGGGGAGCTGTTTTTT. It is translated as CASSYTGPDTGELFF.

This chain joins TRBV19 and TRBJ2-3; 8 bases match TRBD1. The germline CDR1 and CDR2 sequences are LNHDA and SQIVND (reference sequence). The CDR3 loop spans 20 amino acids. V dropped 4 bases and J dropped 3; count of bases not matched to a gene: 21. CDR3 in amino acids: CASSTRQGFEDRGKTDTQYF. The DNA for the CDR3 is TGTGCCAGTAGTACCCGACAGGGGTTTGAGGATCGCGGCAAAACAGATACGCAGTATTTT.

V gene TRBV5-1 combines with J gene TRBJ1-5; the match to TRBD1 covers 7 bases. V lost 2 bases, J lost 6 bases, and 5 bases stayed unmatched. The CDR3 spans 14 residues. Germline V gene sequence: CDR1 SGHRS, CDR2 YFSETQ. The CDR3 loop is CASSFGEGAQPQHF. The CDR3 DNA reads TGCGCCAGCAGCTTCGGAGAGGGGGCTCAGCCCCAGCATTTT.

This clone occurred a few times. Other DNA sequences within the sample encode an identical CDR3. The rearrangement links TRBV18 to TRBJ2-7, with D possibly TRBD2 on 6 matching bases. The CDR3 consists of 15 residues. The V end lost 3 bases, the J end lost 1 base, and 13 bases lay between the germline ends. The germline CDR1 and CDR2 sequences are KGHSH and LQKENI. CDR3 sequence reads: CASSPGTGLSYEQYF. In DNA form, the CDR3 reads TGTGCCAGCTCACCTGGGACCGGACTATCCTACGAGCAGTACTTC.

The rearrangement uses TRBV6-2 or TRBV6-3 and TRBJ1-2; 9 positions match TRBD1. Trimming removed 5 bases from V and 6 bases from J; junction bases left unmatched: 10. The CDR3 contains 15 residues. Germline V gives CDR1 MNHEY, CDR2 SVGEGT. The CDR3 protein is CASSKDRGAQDGYTF. The CDR3 DNA sequence: TGTGCCAGCAGTAAGGACAGGGGCGCTCAGGATGGCTACACCTTC.

This clone occurred once. This chain links TRBV6-5 with TRBJ1-2, with 8 bases matching TRBD1. With V trimmed by 6 bases and J by 3 bases, 9 bases remained unmatched. The CDR3 contains 15 residues. The germline gives CDR1 MNHEY, CDR2 SVGAGI. This CDR3 is CASRSQGADYYGYTF. The CDR3 coding sequence is TGTGCCAGCAGATCTCAGGGGGCCGACTACTATGGCTACACCTTC.

The genes are TRBV4-1 and TRBJ2-7; D gene ambiguous. The CDR3 has 15 amino acids. Trimming took 0 bases from V and 9 from J, leaving 18 bases between them. Germline V gene sequence: CDR1 MGHRA, CDR2 YSYEKL. CDR3 DNA sequence: TGCGCCAGCAGCCAAGATCGAGGCAGAACCCTCGGGCAGTACTTC. Amino acid sequence: CASSQDRGRTLGQYF.